These T cell receptor beta chains were read from a single sample in a study of OX40 agonist ivuxolimab in advanced cancers. Assay: immunoSEQ multiplex PCR; the TCRdb copy retains only in-frame clones and omits some. The sample contains 60,000 or so clones, approximately 89% of which appear only once. The starting material was CD4+ or CD8+ T cells sorted from blood, obtained in a trial of the OX40 agonist ivuxolimab. The receptors were sampled from an adult with an advanced solid tumor such as melanoma, head and neck, liver or kidney cancer. The conserved cysteine and the conserved F or W are not part of the CDR3 here.

>TRBJ2-2|TRBV5-1
ASSLSGQATGELF
>TRBJ2-2|TRBV19
ASSIVPNTGELF
>TRBJ1-6|TRBV6-6
AATGNFVNSPLH
>TRBJ2-1|TRBV4-1
ASSQGLAIGEQF
>TRBJ2-7|TRBV30
ACPSMTTYEQY
>TRBJ2-5|TRBV6-7
ASSYSRSEGGGWETQY
>TRBJ1-1|TRBV10-3
AIRPTGQNTEAF
>TRBJ2-1|TRBV19
ASSRTPLSGGYNEQF
>TRBJ1-5|TRBV9
ASSPDSNQPQH
>TRBJ2-7|TRBV6-5
ASSPRGINSYEQY
>TRBJ1-1|TRBV6-5
ASSYSTGITEAF
>TRBJ1-3|TRBV4-1
ASSQDTAGTSGNTIY
>.|TRBV28
ASSDLRVRGDEQY
>TRBJ1-5|TRBV19
ASRRGQTNQPQH
>TRBJ2-5|TRBV7-3
ASSPGGATETQY
>TRBJ1-2|TRBV19
ASSKGTGGLGYT
>TRBJ1-4|TRBV28
ASSLRAEKLF